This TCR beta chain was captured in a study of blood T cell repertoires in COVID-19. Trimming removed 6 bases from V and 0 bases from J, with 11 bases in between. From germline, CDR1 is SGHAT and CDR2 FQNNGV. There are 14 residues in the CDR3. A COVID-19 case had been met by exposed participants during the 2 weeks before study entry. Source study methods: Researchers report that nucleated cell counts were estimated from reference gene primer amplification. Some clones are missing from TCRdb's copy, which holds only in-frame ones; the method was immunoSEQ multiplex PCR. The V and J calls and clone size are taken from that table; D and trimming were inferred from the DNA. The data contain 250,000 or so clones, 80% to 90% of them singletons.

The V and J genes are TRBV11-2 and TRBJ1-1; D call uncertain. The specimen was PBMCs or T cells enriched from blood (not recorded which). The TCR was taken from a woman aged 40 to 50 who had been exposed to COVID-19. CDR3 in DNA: TGTGCCAGCAGGCACCCGACTTTGAACACTGAAGCTTTCTTT. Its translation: CASRHPTLNTEAFF.